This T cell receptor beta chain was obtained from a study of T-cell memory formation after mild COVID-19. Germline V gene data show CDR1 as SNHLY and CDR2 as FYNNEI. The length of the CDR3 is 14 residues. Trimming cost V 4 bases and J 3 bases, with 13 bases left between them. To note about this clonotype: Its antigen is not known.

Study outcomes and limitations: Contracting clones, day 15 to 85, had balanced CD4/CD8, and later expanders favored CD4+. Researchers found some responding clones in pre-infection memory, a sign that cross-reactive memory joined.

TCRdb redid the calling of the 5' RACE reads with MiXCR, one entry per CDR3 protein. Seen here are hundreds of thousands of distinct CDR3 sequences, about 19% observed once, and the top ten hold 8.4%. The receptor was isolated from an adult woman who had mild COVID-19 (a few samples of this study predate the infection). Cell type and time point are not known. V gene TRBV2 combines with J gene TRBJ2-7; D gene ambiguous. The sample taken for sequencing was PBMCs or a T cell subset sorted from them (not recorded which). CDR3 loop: CASSAASRSYEQYF. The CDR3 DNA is TGTGCCAGCAGTGCCGCCAGCAGGAGCTACGAGCAGTACTTC. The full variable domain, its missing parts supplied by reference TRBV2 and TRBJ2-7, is EPEVTQTPSHQVTQMGQEVILRCVPISNHLYFYWYRQILGQKVEFLVSFYNNEISEKSEIFDDQFSVERPDGSNFTLKIRSTKLEDSAMYFCASSAASRSYEQYFGPGTRLTVT.